The TCR beta chain under discussion was sequenced for a study of T cell responses to AZD1222 COVID-19 vaccine. About the study: Second-dose recipients at about 4 or about 12 weeks were treated as one pooled group. Study conclusions and caveats: Spike-specific TCR breadth and depth rose after two AZD1222 doses. Dominant at 160-218 and 743-854, vaccine-associated CD4 TCRs also spanned spike. At baseline, seropositivity was found in only six AZD1222 recipients.

Assay used: immunoSEQ multiplex PCR; TCRdb lists only in-frame clones, some missing. The data show more than 110,000 clones, 75% to 90% seen once. In regard to this clone: The antigen remains undetermined.

V was clipped by 2 bases and J by 5 bases, with 9 bases between them. The CDR3 loop spans 13 amino acids. Germline-derived CDR1 and CDR2 are MNHEY and SMNVEV (reference sequence). V usage is TRBV27 and J usage is TRBJ1-2; D gene uncertain. The specimen was peripheral blood, collected on day 0 of AZD1222 vaccination. The sequence derives from an adult in good health. The CDR3 DNA reads TGTGCCAGCAGTTTAGGCGGAGCGTATGGCTACACCTTC. Protein: CASSLGGAYGYTF.